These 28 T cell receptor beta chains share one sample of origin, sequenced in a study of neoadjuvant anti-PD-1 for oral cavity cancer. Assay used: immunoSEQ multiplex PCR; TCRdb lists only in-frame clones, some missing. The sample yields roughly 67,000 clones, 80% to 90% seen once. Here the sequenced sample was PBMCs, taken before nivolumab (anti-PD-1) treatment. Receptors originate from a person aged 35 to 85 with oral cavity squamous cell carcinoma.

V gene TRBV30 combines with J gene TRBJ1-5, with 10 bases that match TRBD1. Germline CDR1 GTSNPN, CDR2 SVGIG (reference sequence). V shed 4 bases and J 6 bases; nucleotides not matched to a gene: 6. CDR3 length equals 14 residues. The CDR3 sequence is CAWTGTGERQPQHF. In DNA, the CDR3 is TGTGCCTGGACTGGGACAGGGGAGCGTCAGCCCCAGCATTTT. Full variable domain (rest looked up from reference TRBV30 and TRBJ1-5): SQTIHQWPATLVQPVGSPLSLECTVEGTSNPNLYWYRQAAGRGLQLLFYSVGIGQISSEVPQNLSASRPQDRQFILSSKKLLLSDSGFYLCAWTGTGERQPQHFGDGTRLSIL.

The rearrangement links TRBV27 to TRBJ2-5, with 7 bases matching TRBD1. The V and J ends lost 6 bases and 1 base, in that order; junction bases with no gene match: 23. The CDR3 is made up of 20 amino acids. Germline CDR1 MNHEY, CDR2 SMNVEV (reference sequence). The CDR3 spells CASRPIQFAQTGNSQETQYF. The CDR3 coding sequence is TGTGCCAGCAGACCCATCCAATTCGCCCAGACAGGGAACTCCCAAGAGACCCAGTACTTC.

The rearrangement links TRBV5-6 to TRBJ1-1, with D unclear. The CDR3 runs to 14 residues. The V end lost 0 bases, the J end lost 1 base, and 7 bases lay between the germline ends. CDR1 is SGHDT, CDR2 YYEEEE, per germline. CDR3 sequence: CASSLVLGNTEAFF. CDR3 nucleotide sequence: TGTGCCAGCAGCTTGGTTCTGGGGAACACTGAAGCTTTCTTT.

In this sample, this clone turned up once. As DNA, the CDR3 is TGTGCCAGCAGCTGGAAGGATAGCAATCAGCCCCAGCATTTT. This sequence encodes CASSWKDSNQPQHF. J is TRBJ1-5 and V is TRBV7-9; D is uncertain. The germline CDR1 and CDR2 sequences are SEHNR and FQNEAQ (reference sequence). Between the trimmed V and J ends, which lost 4 bases and 0 bases, there was a span of 7 bases. CDR3 length equals 14 residues.

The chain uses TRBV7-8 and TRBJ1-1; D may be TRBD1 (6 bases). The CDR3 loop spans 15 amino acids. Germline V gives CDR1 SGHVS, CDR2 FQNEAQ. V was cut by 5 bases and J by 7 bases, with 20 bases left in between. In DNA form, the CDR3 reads TGTGCCAGCAGCCCTAACCGGGGGCCGGGTATTGAAGCTTTCTTT. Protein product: CASSPNRGPGIEAFF.

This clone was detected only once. The CDR3 protein is CASISTGGAWSGNTIYF. Here the CDR3 DNA reads TGTGCCAGTATCTCGACAGGGGGCGCTTGGTCTGGAAACACCATATATTTT. This chain connects TRBV19 to TRBJ1-3; 10 nucleotides match TRBD1. Germline V CDR1 and CDR2: LNHDA, SQIVND (reference sequence). The CDR3 sequence is 17 residues long. The junction had 10 bases not matched to a gene; V was cut back by 7 bases and J by 1 base.

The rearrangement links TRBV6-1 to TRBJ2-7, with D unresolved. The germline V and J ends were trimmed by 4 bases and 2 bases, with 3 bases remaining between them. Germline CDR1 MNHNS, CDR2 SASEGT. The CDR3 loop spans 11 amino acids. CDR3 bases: TGTGCCAGCAGTGCCACCTACGAGCAGTACTTC. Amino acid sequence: CASSATYEQYF.

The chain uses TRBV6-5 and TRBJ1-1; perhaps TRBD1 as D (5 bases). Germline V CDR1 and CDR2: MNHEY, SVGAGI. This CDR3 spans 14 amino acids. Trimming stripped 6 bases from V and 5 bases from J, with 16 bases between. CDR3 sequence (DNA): TGTGCCAGCAGCACGACATCGGGGGGTACTGAAGCTTTCTTT. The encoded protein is CASSTTSGGTEAFF.

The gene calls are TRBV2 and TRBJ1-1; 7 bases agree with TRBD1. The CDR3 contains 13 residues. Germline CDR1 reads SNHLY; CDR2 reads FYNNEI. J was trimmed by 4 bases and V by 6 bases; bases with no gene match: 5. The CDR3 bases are TGTGCCAGCAGAACAGGGGTAGCCACTGAAGCTTTCTTT. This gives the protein CASRTGVATEAFF.

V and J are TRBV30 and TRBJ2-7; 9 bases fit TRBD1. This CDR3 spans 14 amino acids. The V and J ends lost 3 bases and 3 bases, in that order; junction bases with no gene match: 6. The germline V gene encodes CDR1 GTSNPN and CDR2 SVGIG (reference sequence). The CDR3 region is CAWRGQGFYYEQYF. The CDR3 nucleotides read TGTGCCTGGAGGGGACAGGGCTTCTACTACGAGCAGTACTTC.

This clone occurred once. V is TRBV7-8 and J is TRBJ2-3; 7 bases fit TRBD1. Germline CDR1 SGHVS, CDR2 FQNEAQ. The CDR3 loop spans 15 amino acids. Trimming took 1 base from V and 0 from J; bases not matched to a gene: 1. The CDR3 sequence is CASSLDRGSTDTQYF. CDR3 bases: TGTGCCAGCAGCTTAGACAGGGGAAGCACAGATACGCAGTATTTT. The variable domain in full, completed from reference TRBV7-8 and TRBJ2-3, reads GAGVSQSPRYKVAKRGQDVALRCDPISGHVSLFWYQQALGQGPEFLTYFQNEAQLDKSGLPSDRFFAERPEGSVSTLKIQRTQQEDSAVYLCASSLDRGSTDTQYFGPGTRLTVL.

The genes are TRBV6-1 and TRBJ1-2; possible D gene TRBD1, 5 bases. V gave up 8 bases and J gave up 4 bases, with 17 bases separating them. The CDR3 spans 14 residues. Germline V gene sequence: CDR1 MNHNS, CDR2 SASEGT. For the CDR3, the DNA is TGTGCCAGCCCGGGGGGAATGGAGGCCTATGGCTACACCTTC. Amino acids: CASPGGMEAYGYTF.

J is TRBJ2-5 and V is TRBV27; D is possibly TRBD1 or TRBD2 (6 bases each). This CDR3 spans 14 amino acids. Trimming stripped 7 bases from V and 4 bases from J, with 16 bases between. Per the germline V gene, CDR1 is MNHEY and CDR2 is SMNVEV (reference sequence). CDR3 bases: TGTGCCAGCACCCGGAGAGGGGGGAGAGAGACCCAGTACTTC. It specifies CASTRRGGRETQYF.

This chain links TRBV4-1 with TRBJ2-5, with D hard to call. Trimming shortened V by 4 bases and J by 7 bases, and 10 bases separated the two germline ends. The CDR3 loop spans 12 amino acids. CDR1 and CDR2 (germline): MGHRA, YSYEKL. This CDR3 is CASSLPLGTQYF. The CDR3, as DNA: TGCGCCAGCAGCCTCCCCCTCGGGACCCAGTACTTC.

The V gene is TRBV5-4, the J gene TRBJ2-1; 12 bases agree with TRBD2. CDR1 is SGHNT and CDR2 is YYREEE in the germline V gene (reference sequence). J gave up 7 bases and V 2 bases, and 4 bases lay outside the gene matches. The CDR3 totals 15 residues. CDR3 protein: CASSFRLAGANEQFF. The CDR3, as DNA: TGTGCCAGCAGCTTTAGACTAGCGGGGGCGAATGAGCAGTTCTTC.

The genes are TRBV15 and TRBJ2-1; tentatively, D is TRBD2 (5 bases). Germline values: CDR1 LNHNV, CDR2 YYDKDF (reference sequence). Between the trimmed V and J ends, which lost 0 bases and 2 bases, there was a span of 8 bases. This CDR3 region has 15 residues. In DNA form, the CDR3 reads TGTGCCACCAGCAGAGATCTCGGGGCCTACAATGAGCAGTTCTTC. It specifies CATSRDLGAYNEQFF.

The CDR3 bases are TGTGCCAGCAGCCCAACACTTTCGACCCAGCATTTT. This codes for CASSPTLSTQHF. The J gene is TRBJ1-5, the V gene TRBV5-8, with no clear D. The CDR3 is made up of 12 amino acids. Germline V lookup: CDR1 SGHTS, CDR2 YDEGEE. V was clipped by 4 bases and J by 11 bases, with 13 bases between them.

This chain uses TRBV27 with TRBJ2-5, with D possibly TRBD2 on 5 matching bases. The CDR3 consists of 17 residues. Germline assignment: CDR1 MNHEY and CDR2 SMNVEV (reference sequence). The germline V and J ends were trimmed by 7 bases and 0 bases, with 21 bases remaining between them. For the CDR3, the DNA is TGTGCCAGCAAAATTCTAGCAGAGCGGAGCTACCAAGAGACCCAGTACTTC. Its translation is CASKILAERSYQETQYF.

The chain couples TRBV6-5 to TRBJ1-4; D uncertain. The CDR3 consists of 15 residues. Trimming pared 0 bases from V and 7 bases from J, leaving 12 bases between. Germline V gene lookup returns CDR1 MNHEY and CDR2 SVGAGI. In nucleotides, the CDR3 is TGTGCCAGCAGTTACTCTTGGGGTGGTCGTGAAAAACTGTTTTTT. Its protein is CASSYSWGGREKLFF.

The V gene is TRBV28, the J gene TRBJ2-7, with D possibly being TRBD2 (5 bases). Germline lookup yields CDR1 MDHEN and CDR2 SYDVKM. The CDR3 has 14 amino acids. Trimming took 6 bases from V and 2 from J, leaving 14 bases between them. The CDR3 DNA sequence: TGTGCCAGCAGGTCCGAGGCGGGCACCTACGAGCAGTACTTC. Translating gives CASRSEAGTYEQYF. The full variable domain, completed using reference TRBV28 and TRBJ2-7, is DVKVTQSSRYLVKRTGEKVFLECVQDMDHENMFWYRQDPGLGLRLIYFSYDVKMKEKGDIPEGYSVSREKKERFSLILESASTNQTSMYLCASRSEAGTYEQYFGPGTRLTVT.

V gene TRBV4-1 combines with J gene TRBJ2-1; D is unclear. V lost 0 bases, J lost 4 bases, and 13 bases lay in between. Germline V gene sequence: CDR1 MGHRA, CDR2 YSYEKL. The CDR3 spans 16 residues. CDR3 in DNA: TGCGCCAGCAGCCAAGATGGTTGGCGAAGATACAATGAGCAGTTCTTC. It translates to CASSQDGWRRYNEQFF.

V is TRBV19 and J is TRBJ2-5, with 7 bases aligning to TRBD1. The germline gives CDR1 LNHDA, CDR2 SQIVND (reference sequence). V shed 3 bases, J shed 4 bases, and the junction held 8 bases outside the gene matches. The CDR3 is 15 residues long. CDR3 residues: CASSIQGVMLETQYF. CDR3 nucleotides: TGTGCCAGTAGTATTCAGGGGGTCATGTTAGAGACCCAGTACTTC.

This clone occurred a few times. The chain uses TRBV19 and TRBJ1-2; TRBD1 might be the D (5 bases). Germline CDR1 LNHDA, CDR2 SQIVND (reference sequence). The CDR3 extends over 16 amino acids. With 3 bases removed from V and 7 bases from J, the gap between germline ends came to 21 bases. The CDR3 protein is CASSMGPTAPIGGYTF. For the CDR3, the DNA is TGTGCCAGTAGTATGGGTCCGACAGCCCCTATCGGTGGCTACACCTTC.

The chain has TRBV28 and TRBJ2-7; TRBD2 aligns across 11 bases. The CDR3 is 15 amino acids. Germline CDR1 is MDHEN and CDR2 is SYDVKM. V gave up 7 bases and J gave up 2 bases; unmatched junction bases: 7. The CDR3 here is CASTHGTSGTYEQYF. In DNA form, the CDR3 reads TGTGCCAGCACCCACGGGACTAGCGGTACCTACGAGCAGTACTTC.

CDR3 sequence reads: CASSLEGTGPYEQYF. DNA for the CDR3: TGTGCCAGCAGCTTAGAAGGGACAGGGCCCTACGAGCAGTACTTC. The chain couples TRBV7-9 to TRBJ2-7; 9 bases are a match to TRBD1. Germline CDR1 and CDR2: SEHNR and FQNEAQ (reference sequence). V lost 1 base to trimming and J lost 2 bases; unmatched junction nucleotides: 3. The CDR3 length is 15 residues.

The CDR3, as DNA: TGCGCCAGCAGCGGGGGAAACAGGAACACTGAAGCTTTCTTT. It is translated as CASSGGNRNTEAFF. The chain recombines TRBV5-1 with TRBJ1-1; a weak D match, TRBD1 (5 bases). In germline, CDR1 is SGHRS, CDR2 YFSETQ. V was clipped by 4 bases and J by 1 base, with 11 bases between them. This CDR3 is built from 14 residues.

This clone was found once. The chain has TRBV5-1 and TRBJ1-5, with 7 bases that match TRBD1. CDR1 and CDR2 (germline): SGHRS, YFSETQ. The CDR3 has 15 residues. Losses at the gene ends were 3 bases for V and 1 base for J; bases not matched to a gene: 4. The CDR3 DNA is TGCGCCAGCAGCTCCTCAGGGGGGAGCAATCAGCCCCAGCATTTT. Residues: CASSSSGGSNQPQHF.

The chain's CDR3 is CASSLASDTQYF. The CDR3 region has the DNA TGCGCCAGCAGCTTGGCGTCAGATACGCAGTATTTT. The chain uses TRBV5-1 and TRBJ2-3; D remains unclear. V lost 0 bases and J 4 bases, leaving 3 bases between the germline ends. Looked up from germline, CDR1 is SGHRS and CDR2 is YFSETQ. CDR3 length: 12 residues.